This is a list of T cell receptor beta chains from one sample in a study of early T cells in non-severe SARS-CoV-2 infection. TCRdb re-analysed the 5' RACE reads in MiXCR, keeping a single row per CDR3 protein. The table has about 83,000 distinct CDR3 sequences, 10% seen once. The sample here was whole blood, taken at baseline. These receptors were taken from an adult who was a healthcare worker with PCR-confirmed SARS-CoV-2 infection or an uninfected control (not recorded which). The CDR3 runs from the conserved cysteine through the conserved F or W. The order of the fields is clone size, D gene, V gene, J gene, CDR3 DNA, CDR3 protein. D genes are given only for firm matches. Clone size is stated in some rows and not others, as once, few, many or a class when expanded.

>NA|NA|TRBV6-4|TRBJ2-1
TGTGCCAGCAGTGATGGGGATAGCTCCTACAATGAGCAGTTCTTC
CASSDGDSSYNEQFF
>few|NA|TRBV20-1|TRBJ2-1
TGCAGTGCGCTCCGGGACCCCTACAATGAGCAGTTCTTC
CSALRDPYNEQFF
>few|NA|TRBV27|TRBJ1-6
TGTGCCAGCAGCCCCCGGGCTTCACCCCTCCACTTT
CASSPRASPLHF
>NA|TRBD1|TRBV5-1|TRBJ2-1
TGCGCCAGCAGCCCCTTTGGACAGGGCCAATACAATGAGCAGTTCTTC
CASSPFGQGQYNEQFF
>NA|NA|TRBV6-5|TRBJ2-1
TGTGCCAGCAGCCCGGTTGGGGATGAGCAGTTCTTC
CASSPVGDEQFF
>many|TRBD2|TRBV7-3|TRBJ2-1
TGTGCCAGCAGCCCCTCTGGGACTAGCGGTTACAATGAGCAGTTCTTC
CASSPSGTSGYNEQFF
>few|NA|TRBV10-3|TRBJ2-5
TGTGCCATCAGTGGGGGGCCAGAGACCCAGTACTTC
CAISGGPETQYF
>NA|NA|TRBV9|TRBJ2-1
TGTGCCAGCAGCGTAGTTGGGAACAATGAGCAGTTCTTC
CASSVVGNNEQFF
>many|TRBD2|TRBV6-1|TRBJ2-7
TGTGCCAGCAGTGAAGCCGGGACTAGCGCCTACGAGCAGTACTTC
CASSEAGTSAYEQYF
>NA|NA|TRBV3-1|TRBJ1-1
TGTGCCAGCAGCCAAGTCGGAGTTAACACTGAAGCTTTCTTT
CASSQVGVNTEAFF
>many|TRBD1|TRBV6-1|TRBJ2-2
TGTGCCAGCAGAGGAGACAGGGGGCGATGGACCGGGGAGCTGTTTTTT
CASRGDRGRWTGELFF
>NA|NA|TRBV25-1|TRBJ1-5
TGTGCCAGCAGTGAATTGCAGGGCAATCAGCCCCAGCATTTT
CASSELQGNQPQHF
>NA|TRBD2|TRBV7-6|TRBJ2-7
TGTGCCAGCAGCACAAGCGGGACTACCTCCTACGAGCAGTACTTC
CASSTSGTTSYEQYF
>many|NA|TRBV7-9|TRBJ2-1
TGTGCCAGCAGCACGACCGGACTTAGCTCCTACAATGAGCAGTTCTTC
CASSTTGLSSYNEQFF
>many|NA|TRBV7-2|TRBJ2-7
TGTGCCAGCAGCTCCACAGCAAAACGAATGACCTACGAGCAGTACTTC
CASSSTAKRMTYEQYF
>NA|NA|TRBV11-2|TRBJ2-3
TGTGCCAGCAGCTCGGACGGACAGCGTGCATTCACAGATACGCAGTATTTT
CASSSDGQRAFTDTQYF
>few|TRBD2|TRBV11-2|TRBJ2-7
TGTGCCAGCAGCTTAGAAGGACTAGCGGGAGCCCAGCAGTACTTC
CASSLEGLAGAQQYF
>many|TRBD1|TRBV12-5|TRBJ2-2
TGTGCTAGTGGTTTGGTCCTGGGACAGGGTTTCGGGGAGCTGTTTTTT
CASGLVLGQGFGELFF
>once|NA|TRBV20-1|TRBJ1-5
TGCAGTGCTAGAGATATGGGGGGATTCGATCAGCCCCAGCATTTT
CSARDMGGFDQPQHF
>many|NA|TRBV20-1|TRBJ1-1
TGCAGTGTTGCGCCCCGGGGGGATGTTTGGACTGAAGCTTTCTTT
CSVAPRGDVWTEAFF
>many|TRBD2|TRBV7-2|TRBJ2-1
TGTGCCAGCAGCTTATCTAGCGGGACCCATAATGAGCAGTTCTTC
CASSLSSGTHNEQFF
>NA|NA|TRBV7-9|TRBJ2-7
TGTGCCAGCAGCTTAGCGGATCCGGGAATAAAATACGAGCAGTACTTC
CASSLADPGIKYEQYF
>NA|NA|TRBV9|TRBJ2-7
TGTGCCAGCAGCGTAGGTGCTGAAGGGTCATTCGAGCAGTACTTC
CASSVGAEGSFEQYF
>NA|TRBD2|TRBV5-5|TRBJ2-2
TGTGCCAGCAGCCAATCTAGCGGGACGAACACCGGGGAGCTGTTTTTT
CASSQSSGTNTGELFF
>few|NA|TRBV15|TRBJ2-1
TGTGCCACCAGCAGAGAAAGTAACTCCTACAATGAGCAGTTCTTC
CATSRESNSYNEQFF
>many|NA|TRBV3-1|TRBJ2-2
TGTGCCAGCAGCCAAAGTCCGGAGCCCACCGGGGAGCTGTTTTTT
CASSQSPEPTGELFF
>NA|NA|TRBV30|TRBJ1-1
TGTGCCTGGAGTGGGGGGATGAACACTGAAGCTTTCTTT
CAWSGGMNTEAFF
>NA|NA|TRBV27|TRBJ2-1
TGTGCCAGCAGTTTACTTAATGAGCAGTTCTTC
CASSLLNEQFF
>NA|TRBD1|TRBV27|TRBJ2-2
TGTGCCAGCTCAAAATTCCGGGACAGGGGGACCGGGGAGCTGTTTTTT
CASSKFRDRGTGELFF
>many|NA|TRBV15|TRBJ1-5
TGTGCCACCAGCAGAGAAGCCAATCAGCCCCAGCATTTT
CATSREANQPQHF
>few|TRBD2|TRBV3-1|TRBJ2-7
TGTGCCAGCAGCCCTACCCCGGGACTAGCGGGATCCTACGAGCAGTACTTC
CASSPTPGLAGSYEQYF
>many|NA|TRBV5-5|TRBJ2-3
TGTGCCAGCAGCTTGGACCGCGCCCCAGATACGCAGTATTTT
CASSLDRAPDTQYF
>NA|TRBD2|TRBV28|TRBJ2-7
TGTGCCAGCAGCCTCGGGGGGAATGCCATGTACGAGCAGTACTTC
CASSLGGNAMYEQYF
>NA|NA|TRBV10-2|TRBJ2-2
TGCGCCAGCAGTGACAGGGGTATCGCCGGGGAGCTGTTTTTT
CASSDRGIAGELFF
>many|TRBD2|TRBV11-2|TRBJ2-1
TGTGCCAGCAGCCCCCCCCTAGGACTAGCGGGGAATGAGCAGTTCTTC
CASSPPLGLAGNEQFF
>many|NA|TRBV15|TRBJ2-3
TGTGCCACCAGCAGAGATCTCGGAGATACGCAGTATTTT
CATSRDLGDTQYF
>few|NA|TRBV20-1|TRBJ2-1
TGCAGTGCTAGGGATCCATTACGGGGGAGCTCCTACAATGAGCAGTTCTTC
CSARDPLRGSSYNEQFF
>few|TRBD1|TRBV20-1|TRBJ1-2
TGCAGTGCCCCAGGACAGGCGGGGGGCTATGGCTACACCTTC
CSAPGQAGGYGYTF
>few|TRBD2|TRBV3-1|TRBJ2-7
TGTGCCACTTCGGGGGTAGCGGGAGCGGAAGAGCAGTACTTC
CATSGVAGAEEQYF
>few|NA|TRBV2|TRBJ1-1
TGTGCCAGCCAGAGGTACAGTGAAGCTTTCTTT
CASQRYSEAFF
>NA|NA|TRBV12-3/TRBV12-4|TRBJ2-7
TGTGCCAGCAGAGACACTTATGGTTTCTACGAGCAGTACTTC
CASRDTYGFYEQYF